This T cell receptor (beta chain) was obtained from a study of response to subunit inactivated influenza vaccine. TCRdb used MiXCR to reprocess the RT-PCR reads, holding one entry per CDR3 protein. The data hold around 190,000 distinct CDR3 sequences, with over 13% observed a single time. The CDR3 covers 16 residues. Germline V gives CDR1 LGHNA, CDR2 YNFKEQ. V was pared by 0 bases and J by 0 bases, with 8 bases between. The chain employs TRBV4-2 and TRBJ2-2; D remains unclear. This TCR came from a man aged 50 or older who received an inactivated influenza vaccine. Sequencing used CD8+ T cells sorted from PBMCs, obtained 4 to 6 days after vaccination. As DNA, the CDR3 is TGTGCCAGCAGCCAAGAAGGCAGTTCGAACACCGGGGAGCTGTTTTTT. It specifies CASSQEGSSNTGELFF.